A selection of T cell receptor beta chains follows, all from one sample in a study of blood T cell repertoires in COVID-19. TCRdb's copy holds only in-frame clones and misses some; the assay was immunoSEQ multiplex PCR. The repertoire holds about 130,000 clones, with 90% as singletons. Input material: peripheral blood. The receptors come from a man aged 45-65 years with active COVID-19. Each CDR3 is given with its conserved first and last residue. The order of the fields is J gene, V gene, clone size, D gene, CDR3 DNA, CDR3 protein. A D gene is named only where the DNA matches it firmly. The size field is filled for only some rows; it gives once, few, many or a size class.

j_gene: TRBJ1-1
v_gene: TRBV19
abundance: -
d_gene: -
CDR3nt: TGTGCCAGTAGTCCAGGGAACACTGAAGCTTTCTTT
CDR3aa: CASSPGNTEAFF

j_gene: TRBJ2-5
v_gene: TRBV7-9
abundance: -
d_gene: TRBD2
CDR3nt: TGTGCCAGCAGTAATACGGGCGGGAGGCTCCAAGAGACCCAGTACTTC
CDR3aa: CASSNTGGRLQETQYF

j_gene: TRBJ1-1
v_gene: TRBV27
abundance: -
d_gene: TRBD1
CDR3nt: TGTGCCAGTAAAACGACAGGGGCGAGGACTGAAGCTTTCTTT
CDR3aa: CASKTTGARTEAFF

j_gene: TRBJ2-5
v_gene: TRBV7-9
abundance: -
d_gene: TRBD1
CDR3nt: TGTGCCAGCAGCTCGGGACAGGGAGGGGGTTCAAGGGAGACCCAGTACTTC
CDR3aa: CASSSGQGGGSRETQYF

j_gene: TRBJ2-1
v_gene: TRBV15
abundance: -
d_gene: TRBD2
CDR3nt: TGTGCCACCGGACGAGCGGGGTGGCCCTACAATGAGCAGTTCTTC
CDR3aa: CATGRAGWPYNEQFF

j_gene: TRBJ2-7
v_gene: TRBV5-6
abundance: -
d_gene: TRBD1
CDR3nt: TGTGCCAGCAGCCGGGACAGGGGGGACGAGCAGTACTTC
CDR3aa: CASSRDRGDEQYF

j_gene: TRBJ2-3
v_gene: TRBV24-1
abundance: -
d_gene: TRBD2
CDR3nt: TGTGCCACCAGTGACGCAGGGCTAGCGGGACTGTATACGCAGTATTTT
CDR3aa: CATSDAGLAGLYTQYF

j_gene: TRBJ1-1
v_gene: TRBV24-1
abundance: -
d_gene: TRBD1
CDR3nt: TGTGCCACCAAGGAGGACAGGGACACTGAAGCTTTCTTT
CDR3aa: CATKEDRDTEAFF

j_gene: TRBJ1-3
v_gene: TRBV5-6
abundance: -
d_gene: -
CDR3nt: TGTGCCAGCAGAAGGAGGGGGGGTGGAAACACCATATATTTT
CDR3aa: CASRRRGGGNTIYF

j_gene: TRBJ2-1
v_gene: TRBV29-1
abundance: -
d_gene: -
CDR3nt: TGCAGCGTTGATGGGCGGGGATACAATGAGCAGTTCTTC
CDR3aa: CSVDGRGYNEQFF

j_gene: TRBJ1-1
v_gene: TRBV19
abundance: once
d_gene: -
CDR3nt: TGTGCCAGTAGTATAAAGGGGCAGACTGAAGCTTTCTTT
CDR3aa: CASSIKGQTEAFF

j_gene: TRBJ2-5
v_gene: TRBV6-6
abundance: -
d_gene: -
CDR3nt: TGTGCCAGCAGTTATTCCAGCGGGCCTCAAGAGACCCAGTACTTC
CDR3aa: CASSYSSGPQETQYF

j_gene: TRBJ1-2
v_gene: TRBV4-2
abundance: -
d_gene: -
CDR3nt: TGTGCCAGCAGCCCACTAGAAGCTAACTATGGCTACACCTTC
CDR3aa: CASSPLEANYGYTF

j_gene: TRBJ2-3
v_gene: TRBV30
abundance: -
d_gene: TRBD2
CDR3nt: TGTGCCTGGAGTTGGCTACTAGCGCCAAACACAGATACGCAGTATTTT
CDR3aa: CAWSWLLAPNTDTQYF

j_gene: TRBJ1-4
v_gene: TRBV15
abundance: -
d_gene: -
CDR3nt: TGTGCCACCAGCCCGGACGGACAAGCAACTAATGAAAAACTGTTTTTT
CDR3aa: CATSPDGQATNEKLFF

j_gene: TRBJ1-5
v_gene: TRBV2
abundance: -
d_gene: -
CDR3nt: TGTGCCAGCAGTGCCCAGGGGCTCGGCAATCAGCCCCAGCATTTT
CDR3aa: CASSAQGLGNQPQHF

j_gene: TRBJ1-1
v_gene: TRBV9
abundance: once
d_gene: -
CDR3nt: TGTGCCAGCAGCGGGGGAGGGCCTCCCTCGGGAGCTTTCTTT
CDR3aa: CASSGGGPPSGAFF

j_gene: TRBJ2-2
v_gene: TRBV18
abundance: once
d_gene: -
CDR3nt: TGTGCCAGCTCGCCCAGCGCAGGGTTGAATGCCGGGGAGCTGTTTTTT
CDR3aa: CASSPSAGLNAGELFF

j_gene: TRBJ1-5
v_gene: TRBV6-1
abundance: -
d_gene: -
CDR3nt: TGTGCCAGCAGTGAAAACAGGGCCTCTATTGAGCCCCAGCATTTT
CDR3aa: CASSENRASIEPQHF

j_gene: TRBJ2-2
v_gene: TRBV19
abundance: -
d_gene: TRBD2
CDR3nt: TGTGCCAGTAGTGCCCCCGGGACTAGTAGCACCGGGGAGCTGTTTTTT
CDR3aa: CASSAPGTSSTGELFF

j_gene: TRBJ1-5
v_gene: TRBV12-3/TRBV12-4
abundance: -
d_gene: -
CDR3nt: TGTGCCAGCAGGCTCGGCGGGGATCAGCCCCAGCATTTT
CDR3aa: CASRLGGDQPQHF

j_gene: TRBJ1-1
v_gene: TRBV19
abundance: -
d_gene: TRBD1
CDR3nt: TGTGCCAGTAAGAAGGGCTCACAGGGGGCGCACACTGAAGCTTTCTTT
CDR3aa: CASKKGSQGAHTEAFF

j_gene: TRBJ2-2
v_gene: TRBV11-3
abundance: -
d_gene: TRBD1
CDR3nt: TGTGCCAGCAGCTTTGGGACAGGGGGCCTTGCCGGGGAGCTGTTTTTT
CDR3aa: CASSFGTGGLAGELFF

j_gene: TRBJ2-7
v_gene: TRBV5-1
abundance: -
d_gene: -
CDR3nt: TGCGCCAGCAGCTCCCCAGGACGGGGGATCTACGAGCAGTACTTC
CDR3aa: CASSSPGRGIYEQYF

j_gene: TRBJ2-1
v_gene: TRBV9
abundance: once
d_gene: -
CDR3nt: TGTGCCAGCAGCGTAGGGGGAGGCTCCTACAATGAGCAGTTCTTC
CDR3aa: CASSVGGGSYNEQFF

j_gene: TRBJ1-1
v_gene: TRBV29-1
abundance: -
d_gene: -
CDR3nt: TGCAGCGGGGGACAAGTGAACACTGAAGCTTTCTTT
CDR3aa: CSGGQVNTEAFF